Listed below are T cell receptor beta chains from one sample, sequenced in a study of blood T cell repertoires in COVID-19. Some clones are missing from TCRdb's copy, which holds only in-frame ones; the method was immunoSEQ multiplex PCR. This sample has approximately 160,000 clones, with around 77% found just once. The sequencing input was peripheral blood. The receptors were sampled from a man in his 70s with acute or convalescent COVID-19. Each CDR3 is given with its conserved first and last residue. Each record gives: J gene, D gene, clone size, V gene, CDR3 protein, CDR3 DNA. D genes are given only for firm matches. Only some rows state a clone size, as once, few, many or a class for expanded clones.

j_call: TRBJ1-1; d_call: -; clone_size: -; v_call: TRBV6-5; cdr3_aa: CASSYSTRGWSEAFF; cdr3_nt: TGTGCCAGCAGTTACTCGACTCGGGGGTGGTCTGAAGCTTTCTTT
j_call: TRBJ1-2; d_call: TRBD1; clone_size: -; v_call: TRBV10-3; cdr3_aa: CAIQTGTGNNYGYTF; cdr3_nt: TGTGCCATCCAGACCGGGACAGGGAACAACTATGGCTACACCTTC
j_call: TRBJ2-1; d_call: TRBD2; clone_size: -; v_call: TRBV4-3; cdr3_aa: CASSGHGAGGPYNEQFF; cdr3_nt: TGCGCCAGCAGCGGACACGGAGCGGGAGGGCCCTACAATGAGCAGTTCTTC
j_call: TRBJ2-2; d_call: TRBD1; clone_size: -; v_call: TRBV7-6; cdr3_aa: CASSETGINTGELFF; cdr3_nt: TGTGCCAGCAGCGAGACAGGGATTAACACCGGGGAGCTGTTTTTT
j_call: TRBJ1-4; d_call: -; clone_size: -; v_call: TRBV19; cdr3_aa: CASSMGGNGKLFF; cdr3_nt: TGTGCCAGTAGTATGGGGGGGAATGGAAAACTGTTTTTT
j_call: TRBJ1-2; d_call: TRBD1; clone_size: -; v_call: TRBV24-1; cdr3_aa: CATSESNRGYGYTF; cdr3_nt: TGTGCCACCAGTGAGTCTAACAGGGGCTATGGCTACACCTTC
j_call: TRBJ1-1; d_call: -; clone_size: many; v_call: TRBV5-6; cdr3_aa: CASSSPARGSEAFF; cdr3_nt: TGTGCCAGCAGCTCACCGGCCAGGGGATCTGAAGCTTTCTTT
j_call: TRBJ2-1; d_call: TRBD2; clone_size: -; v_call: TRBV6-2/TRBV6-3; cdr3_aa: CASSRLAGGPNEQFF; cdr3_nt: TGTGCCAGCAGCCGACTAGCGGGGGGGCCCAATGAGCAGTTCTTC
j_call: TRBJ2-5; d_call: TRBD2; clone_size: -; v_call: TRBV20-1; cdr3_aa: CSASRSSGVWETQYF; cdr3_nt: TGCAGTGCTAGTCGCTCTAGCGGGGTATGGGAGACCCAGTACTTC
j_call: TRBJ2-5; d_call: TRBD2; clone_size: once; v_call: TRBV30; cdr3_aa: CAWSPSGIKETQYF; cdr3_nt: TGTGCCTGGAGTCCTAGCGGGATCAAAGAGACCCAGTACTTC
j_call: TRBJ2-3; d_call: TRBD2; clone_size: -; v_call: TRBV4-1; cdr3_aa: CASKGLLAAHTDTQYF; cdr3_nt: TGCGCCAGCAAAGGCCTGCTAGCGGCCCACACAGATACGCAGTATTTT
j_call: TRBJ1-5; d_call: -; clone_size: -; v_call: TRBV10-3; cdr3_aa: CAIRGAGGNQPQHF; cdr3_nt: TGTGCCATCAGGGGGGCGGGAGGCAATCAGCCCCAGCATTTT
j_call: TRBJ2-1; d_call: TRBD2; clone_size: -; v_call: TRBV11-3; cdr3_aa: CASSLVGTSGAYNEQFF; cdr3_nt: TGTGCCAGCAGCTTAGTAGGGACTAGCGGAGCCTACAATGAGCAGTTCTTC
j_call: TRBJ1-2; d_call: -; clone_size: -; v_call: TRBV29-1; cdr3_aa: CSVEVVGFNYGYTF; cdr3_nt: TGCAGCGTTGAAGTGGTCGGGTTTAACTATGGCTACACCTTC
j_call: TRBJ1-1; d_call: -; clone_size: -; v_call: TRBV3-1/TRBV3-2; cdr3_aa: CASSQGQLNTEAFF; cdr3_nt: TGTGCCAGCAGCCAAGGACAACTGAACACTGAAGCTTTCTTT
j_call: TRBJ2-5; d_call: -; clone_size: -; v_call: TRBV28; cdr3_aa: CASSPPQGMGKETQYF; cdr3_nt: TGTGCCAGCAGTCCCCCCCAGGGAATGGGGAAAGAGACCCAGTACTTC
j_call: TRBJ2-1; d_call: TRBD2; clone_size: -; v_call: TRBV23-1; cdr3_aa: CASSHLADGSYNEQFF; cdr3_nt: TGCGCCAGCAGTCATCTAGCGGACGGATCCTACAATGAGCAGTTCTTC
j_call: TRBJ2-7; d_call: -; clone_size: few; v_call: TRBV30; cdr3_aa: CAWSVLGVGYEQYF; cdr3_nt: TGTGCCTGGAGTGTTTTAGGGGTGGGCTACGAGCAGTACTTC
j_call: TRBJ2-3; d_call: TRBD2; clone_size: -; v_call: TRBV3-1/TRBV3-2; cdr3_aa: CASSARLAADTQYF; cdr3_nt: TGTGCCAGCAGCGCCCGACTAGCTGCAGATACGCAGTATTTT
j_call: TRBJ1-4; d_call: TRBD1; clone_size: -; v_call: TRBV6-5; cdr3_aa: CASSSGGYEKLFF; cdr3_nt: TGTGCCAGCAGTTCAGGGGGCTATGAAAAACTGTTTTTT
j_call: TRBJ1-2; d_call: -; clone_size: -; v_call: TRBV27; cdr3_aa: CASSLSGSYGYTF; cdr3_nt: TGTGCCAGCAGTTTATCGGGCAGCTATGGCTACACCTTC
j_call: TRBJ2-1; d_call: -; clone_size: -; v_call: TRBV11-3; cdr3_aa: CASSLAGGYEQFF; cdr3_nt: TGTGCCAGCAGCTTAGCCGGTGGTTACGAGCAGTTCTTC
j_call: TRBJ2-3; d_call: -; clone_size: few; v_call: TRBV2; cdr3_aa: CASNPGSPSGTQYF; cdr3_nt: TGTGCCAGCAATCCCGGGAGCCCCTCTGGTACGCAGTATTTT
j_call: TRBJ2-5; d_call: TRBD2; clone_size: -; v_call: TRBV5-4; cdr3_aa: CASSFGGGKQETQYF; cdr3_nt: TGTGCCAGCAGCTTCGGGGGAGGGAAGCAAGAGACCCAGTACTTC
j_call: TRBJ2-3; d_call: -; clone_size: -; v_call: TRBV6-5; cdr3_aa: CASSLQLPTDTQYF; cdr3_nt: TGTGCCAGCAGTCTACAGCTCCCCACAGATACGCAGTATTTT
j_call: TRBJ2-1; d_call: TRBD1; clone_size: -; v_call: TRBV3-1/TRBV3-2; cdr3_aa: CASSLTSTKGARNEQFF; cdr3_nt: TGTGCCAGCAGCCTGACATCAACGAAGGGGGCTCGGAATGAGCAGTTCTTC
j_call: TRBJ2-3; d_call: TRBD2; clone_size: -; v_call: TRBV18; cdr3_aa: CASSLRLAGGQIDTQYF; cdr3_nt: TGTGCCAGCTCACTTAGACTAGCGGGAGGCCAAATAGATACGCAGTATTTT
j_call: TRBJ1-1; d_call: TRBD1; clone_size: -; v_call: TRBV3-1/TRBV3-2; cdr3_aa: CASSQAQGVAEAFF; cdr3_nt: TGTGCCAGCAGCCAAGCTCAGGGGGTCGCTGAAGCTTTCTTT